This TCR beta chain was sequenced in a study of beta chain features in type 1 diabetes. Germline-derived CDR1 and CDR2 are SGHRS and YFSETQ. This CDR3 spans 15 amino acids. V was shortened by 0 bases and J by 0 bases, with 8 bases between the two germline ends. TCRB transcripts that were expressed got sequenced, as all of the isolated RNA had been reverse transcribed. Only in-frame clones appear in the TCRdb table, and some are missing; sequencing was by immunoSEQ multiplex PCR. The data contain 250,000 to 350,000 clones, approximately 15% of them singletons. Source material: central memory CD4+ T cells from blood. This chain connects TRBV5-1 to TRBJ2-3, with D perhaps TRBD1 (5 bases). This receptor was identified in a man aged 25 to 45 in good health. CDR3 loop: CASSLEGISTDTQYF. The CDR3 DNA reads TGCGCCAGCAGCTTGGAGGGGATAAGCACAGATACGCAGTATTTT.